Below are 9 T cell receptor beta chains sequenced from a single sample in a study of human T cells and chemical hapten exposure. TCRdb redid the calling of the RACE reads with MiXCR, one entry per CDR3 protein. The sample carries around 300,000 distinct CDR3 sequences, around 7% recorded once. As to time point: patch test 1, 2 weeks after DPC sensitization. Treatment described: therapeutic diphenylcyclopropenone sensitization with weekly scalp DPC. Sequencing was performed on whole blood, taken in connection with sensitization to the hapten diphenylcyclopropenone (DPC). The receptors here all came from a woman under 30 with alopecia areata. Some clones in this sample may be carry-over from other donors' samples.

This clonotype has a count of ten or more. The chain employs TRBV20-1 and TRBJ2-5; TRBD2 matches at 7 bases. From germline, CDR1 is DFQATT and CDR2 SNEGSKA (reference sequence). CDR3 length: 15 residues. J gave up 2 bases and V 1 base, and 7 bases lay outside the gene matches. CDR3 nucleotide sequence: TGCAGTGCTAGAGTTGGTTGGGGGGGGCAAGAGACCCAGTACTTC. Protein: CSARVGWGGQETQYF.

This clonotype was observed many times. V usage is TRBV29-1 and J usage is TRBJ2-3; TRBD2 agrees at 9 bases. The CDR3 has 15 amino acids. Germline CDR1 is SQVTM and CDR2 is ANQGSEA. V gave up 1 base and J gave up 3 bases; unmatched junction bases: 5. CDR3 coding DNA: TGCAGCGTTGAAGGGGCGCGGGGGGGGACAGATACGCAGTATTTT. Amino acid sequence: CSVEGARGGTDTQYF.

This clonotype came up a few times. This sequence joins TRBV24-1 and TRBJ2-2; 10 bases agree with TRBD1. The length of the CDR3 is 15 residues. Germline-derived CDR1 and CDR2 are KGHDR and SFDVKD. Losses at the gene ends were 5 bases for V and 5 bases for J; bases not matched to a gene: 4. The CDR3, as DNA: TGTGCCACCAGTGGACAGGGGGCGCTGACCGGGGAGCTGTTTTTT. Amino acid sequence: CATSGQGALTGELFF.

This clonotype was picked up a small number of times. The genes are TRBV27 and TRBJ2-1, with a tentative D call TRBD2 (5 bases). Per the germline V gene, CDR1 is MNHEY and CDR2 is SMNVEV (reference sequence). The CDR3 sequence is 15 residues long. Trimming removed 6 bases from V and 2 bases from J, with 14 bases in between. In nucleotides, the CDR3 is TGTGCCAGCAGCCCTACTTGGGAGACCTACAATGAGCAGTTCTTC. Translated, it gives CASSPTWETYNEQFF.

This chain uses TRBV5-1 with TRBJ2-6, with D perhaps matching TRBD1 (5 bases). The germline V gene encodes CDR1 SGHRS and CDR2 YFSETQ. The CDR3 is 16 amino acids. V lost 4 bases and J 1 base, leaving 12 bases between the germline ends. This chain's CDR3 is CASSPKQVSGANVLTF. The CDR3, as DNA: TGCGCCAGCAGCCCGAAACAGGTTTCTGGGGCCAACGTCCTGACTTTC.

This clonotype was seen a few times. This chain uses TRBV24-1 with TRBJ1-5; D possibly corresponds to TRBD1 (5 bases). The CDR3 totals 19 residues. Trimming left V 2 bases short and J 7 bases short, with 26 bases between. The germline CDR1 and CDR2 sequences are KGHDR and SFDVKD. CDR3 DNA sequence: TGTGCCACCAGTGATTCTGAGGTCCAGGAGGGGTCCCTAAAGCAGCCCCAGCATTTT. Translating it yields CATSDSEVQEGSLKQPQHF.

CDR3 bases: TGTGCCAGCAGCCAAGGCGGACAGACCACTTGGGATCAGCCCCAGCATTTT. Translating gives CASSQGGQTTWDQPQHF. The chain employs TRBV3-1 and TRBJ1-5; D perhaps matches TRBD1 (6 bases). The CDR3 consists of 17 residues. Per the germline V gene, CDR1 is LGHDT and CDR2 is YNNKEL (reference sequence). V was clipped by 1 base and J by 5 bases, with 18 bases between them.

This clonotype was seen a few times. DNA of the CDR3: TGCGCCAGCAGCTATATAATTCGGGGCGAATACGAGCAGTACTTC. It codes for CASSYIIRGEYEQYF. V usage is TRBV4-3 and J usage is TRBJ2-7; the D call may be TRBD1 or TRBD2 (5 bases each). Trimming left V 5 bases short and J 4 bases short, with 18 bases between. Per germline, CDR1 LGHNA and CDR2 YSLEER. This CDR3 has 15 residues.

This clonotype was observed at least ten times. The rearrangement uses TRBV2 and TRBJ2-5; 9 nucleotides line up with TRBD1. Per the germline V gene, CDR1 is SNHLY and CDR2 is FYNNEI. The CDR3 sequence is 13 residues long. The J segment lost 3 bases and the V segment lost 5 bases, leaving 1 base of the junction unmatched. The chain's CDR3 is CASSRDREETQYF. CDR3 nucleotide sequence: TGTGCCAGCAGTAGGGACAGGGAAGAGACCCAGTACTTC. Looking up the rest from reference TRBV2 and TRBJ2-5 gives the full variable domain: EPEVTQTPSHQVTQMGQEVILRCVPISNHLYFYWYRQILGQKVEFLVSFYNNEISEKSEIFDDQFSVERPDGSNFTLKIRSTKLEDSAMYFCASSRDREETQYFGPGTRLLVL.